Shown below are 9 T cell receptor beta chains from a single sample sequenced in a study of Ad26.COV2.S vaccination and SARS-CoV-2 variants. Data came from immunoSEQ multiplex PCR; TCRdb stores just in-frame clones and leaves some out. The sample lists about 350,000 clones; approximately 86% were seen once. The treatment denotes: roughly 20 received Ad26.COV2.S at low or high dose, single or two shots; five or six received placebo; per-sample allocation not given. Collection of the samples took place on day 63 after the first injection of vaccine or placebo. The sequenced sample was peripheral blood, obtained in a trial of Ad26.COV2.S vaccine versus placebo. These receptors were obtained from a person between 18 and 59 years old who received the Ad26.COV2.S COVID-19 vaccine or a placebo.

The chain has TRBV14 and TRBJ1-6; D gene ambiguous. Trimming pared 1 base from V and 14 bases from J, leaving 9 bases between. The CDR3 totals 12 residues. Germline CDR1 SGHDN, CDR2 FVKESK. The CDR3: CASSQAQLALHF. The CDR3 nucleotides read TGTGCCAGCAGCCAAGCTCAACTAGCCCTCCACTTT. Full variable domain (outside the CDR3, taken from reference TRBV14 and TRBJ1-6): EAGVTQFPSHSVIEKGQTVTLRCDPISGHDNLYWYRRVMGKEIKFLLHFVKESKQDESGMPNNRFLAERTGGTYSTLKVQPAELEDSGVYFCASSQAQLALHFGNGTRLTVT.

V is TRBV7-2 and J is TRBJ2-7; D might be TRBD2 (5 bases). Germline V gene sequence: CDR1 SGHTA, CDR2 FQGNSA. Trimming took off 0 bases at V and 5 bases at J, with 14 bases between the two ends. The CDR3 is made up of 15 amino acids. The chain's CDR3 is CASSLASLAFHEQYF. CDR3 in DNA: TGTGCCAGCAGCTTAGCTAGTCTAGCCTTCCACGAGCAGTACTTC.

The CDR3 DNA reads as TGTGCCAGCAGTCCTACTCCGCAGGGTTGGAACTATGGCTACACCTTC. Amino acid sequence: CASSPTPQGWNYGYTF. The rearrangement joins TRBV27 to TRBJ1-2; D is perhaps TRBD1 (5 bases). V lost 5 bases to trimming and J lost 2 bases, with 18 bases between them. Germline CDR1 and CDR2: MNHEY and SMNVEV (reference sequence). The CDR3 extends over 16 amino acids.

The chain couples TRBV18 to TRBJ1-1, with a tentative D call TRBD1 (6 bases). The CDR3 totals 13 residues. Germline V CDR1 and CDR2: KGHSH, LQKENI. V lost 5 bases, J lost 1 base, and 8 bases lay in between. The CDR3 DNA reads as TGTGCCAGCTCAGTAGGGGGGAACACTGAAGCTTTCTTT. Amino acids: CASSVGGNTEAFF.

V gene TRBV21-1 combines with J gene TRBJ2-5; the listed D gene, TRBD1, was not tested against the DNA. TRBV21-1 corresponds to a pseudogene. This CDR3 has 14 residues. In DNA, the CDR3 is TGTGCCAGCAGCGTAAGGGACAGGGAAGAGACCCAGTACTTC. It codes for CASSVRDREETQYF.

A word on this clone: Other DNA sequences in the sample encode the same CDR3. The chain is built from TRBV11-2 and TRBJ1-6; D not resolved. V lost 1 base and J 1 base, leaving 5 bases between the germline ends. CDR3 length: 15 residues. Germline CDR1 is SGHAT and CDR2 is FQNNGV. In nucleotides, the CDR3 is TGTGCCAGCAGCTTAGGGGGATCCTATAATTCACCCCTCCACTTT. It encodes CASSLGGSYNSPLHF.

This rearrangement joins TRBV7-8 to TRBJ1-2; D is unclear. The CDR3 is made up of 12 amino acids. Trimming removed 8 bases at V and 5 bases at J, with 12 bases between. Looked up from germline, CDR1 is SGHVS and CDR2 is FQNEAQ. CDR3 in DNA: TGTGCCAGCGCCCGGGCGGGGTATGGCTACACCTTC. Translating it yields CASARAGYGYTF.

The rearrangement links TRBV2 to TRBJ2-7; the D gene is possibly TRBD1 (6 bases). The CDR3 runs 11 residues. CDR1 is SNHLY and CDR2 is FYNNEI in the germline V gene. V dropped 10 bases and J dropped 6 bases, with 13 bases sitting between them. Here the CDR3 DNA reads TGTGCCACCAGAAGGGACACCGAGCAGTACTTC. Encoded protein: CATRRDTEQYF.

On this clone itself: The same CDR3 arises from other DNA sequences in this sample as well. The rearrangement joins TRBV6-5 to TRBJ2-1, with D possibly called TRBD1 or TRBD2 (5 bases each). V was cut by 6 bases and J by 0 bases, with 12 bases left in between. Germline CDR1 and CDR2: MNHEY and SVGAGI. The CDR3 is 15 amino acids. The CDR3 sequence: CASSSGPSSYNEQFF. The CDR3 region has the DNA TGTGCCAGCAGCTCGGGGCCTAGCTCCTACAATGAGCAGTTCTTC.